This entry lists 25 T cell receptor beta chains sequenced from one sample in a study of cytomegalovirus exposure and HLA in healthy donors. Use of 60 Vbeta and 13 Jbeta primers characterized the PCR. Only in-frame clones appear in the TCRdb table, and some are missing; sequencing was by immunoSEQ multiplex PCR. The sample yields 45,000 to 65,000 clones, roughly 80% seen once. Sequencing was done on a sample of PBMCs. These receptor sequences come from a man younger than 45 in good health and CMV-seronegative.

V usage is TRBV5-4 and J usage is TRBJ2-5; 8 nucleotides align to TRBD1. Germline values: CDR1 SGHNT, CDR2 YYREEE (reference sequence). This CDR3 is built from 15 residues. Unmatched junction bases numbered 6, after V lost 4 bases and J lost 1 base. The CDR3, as DNA: TGTGCCAGCAGCACAGGGGGTACTCCCCAAGAGACCCAGTACTTC. Its translation is CASSTGGTPQETQYF.

This clone was detected only once. V gene TRBV10-2 combines with J gene TRBJ2-7; D may correspond to TRBD1 or TRBD2 (6 bases each). The CDR3 is 14 amino acids. Trimming removed 6 bases from V and 1 base from J, with 13 bases in between. Germline CDR1 reads WSHSY; CDR2 reads SAAADI. CDR3 sequence: CASREGHRSYEQYF. CDR3 sequence (DNA): TGCGCCAGCAGGGAGGGACACCGGTCCTACGAGCAGTACTTC.

V gene TRBV18 combines with J gene TRBJ1-2, with D hard to call. CDR3 length: 13 residues. V lost 2 bases to trimming and J lost 8 bases, with 12 bases between them. Germline V gives CDR1 KGHSH, CDR2 LQKENI. CDR3 region: CASSPTEGWGYTF. DNA for the CDR3: TGTGCCAGCTCACCAACCGAGGGATGGGGCTACACCTTC. Drawing the rest from reference TRBV18 and TRBJ1-2, the complete variable domain is NAGVMQNPRHLVRRRGQEARLRCSPMKGHSHVYWYRQLPEEGLKFMVYLQKENIIDESGMPKERFSAEFPKEGPSILRIQQVVRGDSAAYFCASSPTEGWGYTFGSGTRLTVV.

V and J are TRBV27 and TRBJ2-7, with a possible D match to TRBD2 (6 bases). The CDR3 has 15 residues. The V and J ends lost 2 bases and 3 bases respectively, with 14 bases between them. The germline V gene encodes CDR1 MNHEY and CDR2 SMNVEV (reference sequence). The CDR3, as DNA: TGTGCCAGCAGTTTACGGAGGCTAGCGAGCTACGAGCAGTACTTC. Protein: CASSLRRLASYEQYF.

The J gene is TRBJ2-1, the V gene TRBV7-8; 9 nucleotides line up with TRBD2. The CDR3 extends over 15 amino acids. Germline CDR1 SGHVS, CDR2 FQNEAQ. Trimming at V came to 8 bases and at J to 8 bases, leaving 13 bases not matched to a gene. The CDR3 region has the DNA TGTGCCAGCGCTAGTAGCGGGGGTATTGTCTATGAGCAGTTCTTC. Protein product: CASASSGGIVYEQFF.

V gene TRBV7-9 combines with J gene TRBJ2-5; D not certain. Judging by the DNA end, TRBJ2-7 fits better; the J call may be wrong. This CDR3 has 12 amino acids. Germline V CDR1 and CDR2: SEHNR, FQNEAQ (reference sequence). The CDR3 spells CASSPMSYEQYF. In DNA, the CDR3 is TGTGCCAGCAGCCCGATGTCCTACGAGCAGTACTTC.

The chain combines TRBV27 with TRBJ2-7; possibly TRBD1 for D (5 bases). V was shortened by 1 base and J by 0 bases, with 10 bases between the two germline ends. Germline V gene lookup returns CDR1 MNHEY and CDR2 SMNVEV (reference sequence). The CDR3 covers 15 residues. The CDR3 DNA is TGTGCCAGCAGTTTATTACAGGCGAGCTCCTACGAGCAGTACTTC. It is translated as CASSLLQASSYEQYF.

The chain employs TRBV19 and TRBJ1-2; D perhaps matches TRBD1 (6 bases). V was pared by 5 bases and J by 2 bases, with 18 bases between. Germline CDR1 reads LNHDA; CDR2 reads SQIVND (reference sequence). CDR3 length: 16 amino acids. The CDR3 loop is CASSSARGGGNYGYTF. In nucleotides, the CDR3 is TGTGCCAGTAGTTCCGCGAGAGGGGGGGGAAACTATGGCTACACCTTC.

In its sample, this clone was seen a few times. This chain links TRBV6-1 with TRBJ2-3; D gene unclear. The CDR3 has 13 amino acids. With 7 bases removed from V and 1 base from J, the gap between germline ends came to 9 bases. CDR1 and CDR2 from the germline V gene are MNHNS and SASEGT. This chain's CDR3 is CASNLIGTDTQYF. The CDR3 nucleotides are TGTGCCAGCAACCTAATAGGCACAGATACGCAGTATTTT.

This clone was recorded a few times. CDR3: CASSDSSGGTDTQYF. Written as DNA, the CDR3 is TGTGCCAGCAGTGACTCTAGCGGGGGCACAGATACGCAGTATTTT. The chain carries TRBV6-4 and TRBJ2-3; TRBD2 aligns across 8 bases. V lost 0 bases, J lost 1 base, and 0 bases stayed unmatched. Germline V gene lookup returns CDR1 MRHNA and CDR2 SNTAGT. The CDR3 is 15 amino acids.

V usage is TRBV4-2 and J usage is TRBJ1-2; possibly TRBD1 for D (6 bases). CDR3 length: 13 amino acids. CDR1 and CDR2 from the germline V gene are LGHNA and YNFKEQ. Trimming took 3 bases from V and 6 from J, leaving 11 bases between them. Here the CDR3 DNA reads TGTGCCAGCAGCCAGGTGGACAGAGATGGCTACACCTTC. Translating it yields CASSQVDRDGYTF.

As for this clone: The junction departs from the called germline gene at one end, perhaps through a read error. The V call is TRBV7-7, the J call TRBJ2-1; no definite D call. CDR3 length: 14 amino acids. From germline, CDR1 is SSHAT and CDR2 FNYEAQ (reference sequence). The CDR3 spells CASSSILGSNEQFF. CDR3 sequence (DNA): TGTGCTAGCAGCTCGATCCTGGGCTCCAATGAGCAGTTCTTC.

The rearrangement uses TRBV19 and TRBJ1-2; the match to TRBD1 covers 7 bases. Looked up from germline, CDR1 is LNHDA and CDR2 is SQIVND (reference sequence). The CDR3 contains 15 residues. The J segment lost 5 bases and the V segment lost 4 bases, leaving 10 bases of the junction unmatched. This chain's CDR3 is CASSTSPGQTYGYTF. The CDR3 coding sequence is TGTGCCAGTAGTACCTCCCCGGGACAGACATATGGCTACACCTTC.

The genes are TRBV5-6 and TRBJ2-1; 9 nucleotides line up with TRBD1. The germline CDR1 and CDR2 sequences are SGHDT and YYEEEE. The CDR3 covers 15 residues. The trim removed 2 bases at V and 7 bases at J, leaving 7 bases unmatched. CDR3: CASSFKQGARNEQFF. CDR3 coding DNA: TGTGCCAGCAGCTTTAAACAGGGGGCGAGGAATGAGCAGTTCTTC. Full variable domain (rest looked up from reference TRBV5-6 and TRBJ2-1): DAGVTQSPTHLIKTRGQQVTLRCSPKSGHDTVSWYQQALGQGPQFIFQYYEEEERQRGNFPDRFSGHQFPNYSSELNVNALLLGDSALYLCASSFKQGARNEQFFGPGTRLTVL.

V and J are TRBV5-1 and TRBJ2-7; 11 nucleotides line up with TRBD1. Germline V gene sequence: CDR1 SGHRS, CDR2 YFSETQ. V trimming: 1 base; J trimming: 2 bases; junction bases outside the gene matches: 2. The CDR3 extends over 15 amino acids. This CDR3 reads CASSLSGQGAYEQYF. DNA of the CDR3: TGCGCCAGCAGCTTGTCGGGACAGGGGGCCTACGAGCAGTACTTC.

The V gene is TRBV2, the J gene TRBJ2-3; 10 nucleotides match TRBD2. CDR3 length: 16 amino acids. V lost 6 bases to trimming and J lost 6 bases; unmatched junction nucleotides: 12. CDR1 is SNHLY, CDR2 FYNNEI, per germline. The DNA of the CDR3 is TGTGCCAGCAGCTTGAGAGTAGCGGGGGGTGGGGATACGCAGTATTTT. It specifies CASSLRVAGGGDTQYF.

The chain couples TRBV18 to TRBJ2-7; a weak D match, TRBD1 (5 bases). The germline gives CDR1 KGHSH, CDR2 LQKENI. This CDR3 region has 16 residues. V lost 2 bases to trimming and J lost 2 bases, with 16 bases between them. The DNA for the CDR3 is TGTGCCAGCTCACCAAACGAGTACCAGGGTCCCTACGAGCAGTACTTC. Amino acids: CASSPNEYQGPYEQYF.

V usage is TRBV7-5 and J usage is TRBJ1-6; the table's D gene call, TRBD1, was not cross checked with the DNA. TRBV7-5 is termed a pseudogene. This CDR3 spans 15 amino acids. CDR3 sequence: CARSNGQGDDSPLHF. For the CDR3, the DNA is TGTGCCAGAAGCAACGGACAGGGAGACGATTCACCCCTCCACTTT.

The V gene is TRBV27, the J gene TRBJ2-7; 7 bases are a match to TRBD1. V lost 4 bases to trimming and J lost 5 bases; unmatched junction nucleotides: 5. The CDR3 loop spans 13 amino acids. CDR1 MNHEY and CDR2 SMNVEV come from the germline V gene (reference sequence). The DNA for the CDR3 is TGTGCCAGCAGTTCCCTAACAGGGGACGAGCAGTACTTC. Amino acid sequence: CASSSLTGDEQYF.

The genes are TRBV29-1 and TRBJ1-1, with 8 bases matching TRBD1. Germline-derived CDR1 and CDR2 are SQVTM and ANQGSEA. This CDR3 contains 13 residues. V lost 7 bases and J lost 3; bases outside the gene matches: 7. The CDR3: CSARTGLDTEAFF. DNA of the CDR3: TGCAGCGCAAGGACAGGGTTGGACACTGAAGCTTTCTTT.

CDR3 bases: TGTGCCAGCGGATACGGGGGGACTAGCATTCACACCGGGGAGCTGTTTTTT. The encoded protein is CASGYGGTSIHTGELFF. The rearrangement uses TRBV2 and TRBJ2-2; TRBD2 matches at 9 bases. This CDR3 region has 17 residues. Germline loops: CDR1 SNHLY, CDR2 FYNNEI. V shed 8 bases, J shed 3 bases, and the junction held 13 bases outside the gene matches.

The V call is TRBV18, the J call TRBJ2-3; no clear D gene. V was clipped by 6 bases and J by 4 bases, with 8 bases between them. Per the germline V gene, CDR1 is KGHSH and CDR2 is LQKENI. There are 12 residues in the CDR3. CDR3 bases: TGTGCCAGCTCTAGAGGCGCAGATACGCAGTATTTT. It yields the protein CASSRGADTQYF.

The chain joins TRBV10-3 to TRBJ1-2; 11 nucleotides align to TRBD1. Germline V gives CDR1 ENHRY, CDR2 SYGVKD. J gave up 5 bases and V 8 bases, and 7 bases lay outside the gene matches. This CDR3 spans 14 amino acids. The CDR3 loop reads CAIEDGTGGYGYTF. Written as DNA, the CDR3 is TGTGCCATCGAAGACGGGACAGGGGGTTATGGCTACACCTTC.

This clone occurred a few times. The chain carries TRBV7-9 and TRBJ2-1, with 7 bases identical to TRBD2. Germline lookup yields CDR1 SEHNR and CDR2 FQNEAQ (reference sequence). The CDR3 consists of 17 residues. V gave up 0 bases and J gave up 4 bases; unmatched junction bases: 9. The CDR3 loop is CASSLAVVREAYNEQFF. CDR3 sequence (DNA): TGTGCCAGCAGCTTAGCCGTAGTACGGGAGGCTTACAATGAGCAGTTCTTC.

This clone has only one observation. The CDR3 bases are TGTGCCAGCAGCTCTAAAGGGGGGAGGGACCACTATGGCTACACCTTC. Protein product: CASSSKGGRDHYGYTF. The chain couples TRBV7-8 to TRBJ1-2; tentatively, D is TRBD1 (6 bases). Trimming left V 4 bases short and J 3 bases short, with 18 bases between. This CDR3 comprises 16 residues. In germline, CDR1 is SGHVS, CDR2 FQNEAQ.